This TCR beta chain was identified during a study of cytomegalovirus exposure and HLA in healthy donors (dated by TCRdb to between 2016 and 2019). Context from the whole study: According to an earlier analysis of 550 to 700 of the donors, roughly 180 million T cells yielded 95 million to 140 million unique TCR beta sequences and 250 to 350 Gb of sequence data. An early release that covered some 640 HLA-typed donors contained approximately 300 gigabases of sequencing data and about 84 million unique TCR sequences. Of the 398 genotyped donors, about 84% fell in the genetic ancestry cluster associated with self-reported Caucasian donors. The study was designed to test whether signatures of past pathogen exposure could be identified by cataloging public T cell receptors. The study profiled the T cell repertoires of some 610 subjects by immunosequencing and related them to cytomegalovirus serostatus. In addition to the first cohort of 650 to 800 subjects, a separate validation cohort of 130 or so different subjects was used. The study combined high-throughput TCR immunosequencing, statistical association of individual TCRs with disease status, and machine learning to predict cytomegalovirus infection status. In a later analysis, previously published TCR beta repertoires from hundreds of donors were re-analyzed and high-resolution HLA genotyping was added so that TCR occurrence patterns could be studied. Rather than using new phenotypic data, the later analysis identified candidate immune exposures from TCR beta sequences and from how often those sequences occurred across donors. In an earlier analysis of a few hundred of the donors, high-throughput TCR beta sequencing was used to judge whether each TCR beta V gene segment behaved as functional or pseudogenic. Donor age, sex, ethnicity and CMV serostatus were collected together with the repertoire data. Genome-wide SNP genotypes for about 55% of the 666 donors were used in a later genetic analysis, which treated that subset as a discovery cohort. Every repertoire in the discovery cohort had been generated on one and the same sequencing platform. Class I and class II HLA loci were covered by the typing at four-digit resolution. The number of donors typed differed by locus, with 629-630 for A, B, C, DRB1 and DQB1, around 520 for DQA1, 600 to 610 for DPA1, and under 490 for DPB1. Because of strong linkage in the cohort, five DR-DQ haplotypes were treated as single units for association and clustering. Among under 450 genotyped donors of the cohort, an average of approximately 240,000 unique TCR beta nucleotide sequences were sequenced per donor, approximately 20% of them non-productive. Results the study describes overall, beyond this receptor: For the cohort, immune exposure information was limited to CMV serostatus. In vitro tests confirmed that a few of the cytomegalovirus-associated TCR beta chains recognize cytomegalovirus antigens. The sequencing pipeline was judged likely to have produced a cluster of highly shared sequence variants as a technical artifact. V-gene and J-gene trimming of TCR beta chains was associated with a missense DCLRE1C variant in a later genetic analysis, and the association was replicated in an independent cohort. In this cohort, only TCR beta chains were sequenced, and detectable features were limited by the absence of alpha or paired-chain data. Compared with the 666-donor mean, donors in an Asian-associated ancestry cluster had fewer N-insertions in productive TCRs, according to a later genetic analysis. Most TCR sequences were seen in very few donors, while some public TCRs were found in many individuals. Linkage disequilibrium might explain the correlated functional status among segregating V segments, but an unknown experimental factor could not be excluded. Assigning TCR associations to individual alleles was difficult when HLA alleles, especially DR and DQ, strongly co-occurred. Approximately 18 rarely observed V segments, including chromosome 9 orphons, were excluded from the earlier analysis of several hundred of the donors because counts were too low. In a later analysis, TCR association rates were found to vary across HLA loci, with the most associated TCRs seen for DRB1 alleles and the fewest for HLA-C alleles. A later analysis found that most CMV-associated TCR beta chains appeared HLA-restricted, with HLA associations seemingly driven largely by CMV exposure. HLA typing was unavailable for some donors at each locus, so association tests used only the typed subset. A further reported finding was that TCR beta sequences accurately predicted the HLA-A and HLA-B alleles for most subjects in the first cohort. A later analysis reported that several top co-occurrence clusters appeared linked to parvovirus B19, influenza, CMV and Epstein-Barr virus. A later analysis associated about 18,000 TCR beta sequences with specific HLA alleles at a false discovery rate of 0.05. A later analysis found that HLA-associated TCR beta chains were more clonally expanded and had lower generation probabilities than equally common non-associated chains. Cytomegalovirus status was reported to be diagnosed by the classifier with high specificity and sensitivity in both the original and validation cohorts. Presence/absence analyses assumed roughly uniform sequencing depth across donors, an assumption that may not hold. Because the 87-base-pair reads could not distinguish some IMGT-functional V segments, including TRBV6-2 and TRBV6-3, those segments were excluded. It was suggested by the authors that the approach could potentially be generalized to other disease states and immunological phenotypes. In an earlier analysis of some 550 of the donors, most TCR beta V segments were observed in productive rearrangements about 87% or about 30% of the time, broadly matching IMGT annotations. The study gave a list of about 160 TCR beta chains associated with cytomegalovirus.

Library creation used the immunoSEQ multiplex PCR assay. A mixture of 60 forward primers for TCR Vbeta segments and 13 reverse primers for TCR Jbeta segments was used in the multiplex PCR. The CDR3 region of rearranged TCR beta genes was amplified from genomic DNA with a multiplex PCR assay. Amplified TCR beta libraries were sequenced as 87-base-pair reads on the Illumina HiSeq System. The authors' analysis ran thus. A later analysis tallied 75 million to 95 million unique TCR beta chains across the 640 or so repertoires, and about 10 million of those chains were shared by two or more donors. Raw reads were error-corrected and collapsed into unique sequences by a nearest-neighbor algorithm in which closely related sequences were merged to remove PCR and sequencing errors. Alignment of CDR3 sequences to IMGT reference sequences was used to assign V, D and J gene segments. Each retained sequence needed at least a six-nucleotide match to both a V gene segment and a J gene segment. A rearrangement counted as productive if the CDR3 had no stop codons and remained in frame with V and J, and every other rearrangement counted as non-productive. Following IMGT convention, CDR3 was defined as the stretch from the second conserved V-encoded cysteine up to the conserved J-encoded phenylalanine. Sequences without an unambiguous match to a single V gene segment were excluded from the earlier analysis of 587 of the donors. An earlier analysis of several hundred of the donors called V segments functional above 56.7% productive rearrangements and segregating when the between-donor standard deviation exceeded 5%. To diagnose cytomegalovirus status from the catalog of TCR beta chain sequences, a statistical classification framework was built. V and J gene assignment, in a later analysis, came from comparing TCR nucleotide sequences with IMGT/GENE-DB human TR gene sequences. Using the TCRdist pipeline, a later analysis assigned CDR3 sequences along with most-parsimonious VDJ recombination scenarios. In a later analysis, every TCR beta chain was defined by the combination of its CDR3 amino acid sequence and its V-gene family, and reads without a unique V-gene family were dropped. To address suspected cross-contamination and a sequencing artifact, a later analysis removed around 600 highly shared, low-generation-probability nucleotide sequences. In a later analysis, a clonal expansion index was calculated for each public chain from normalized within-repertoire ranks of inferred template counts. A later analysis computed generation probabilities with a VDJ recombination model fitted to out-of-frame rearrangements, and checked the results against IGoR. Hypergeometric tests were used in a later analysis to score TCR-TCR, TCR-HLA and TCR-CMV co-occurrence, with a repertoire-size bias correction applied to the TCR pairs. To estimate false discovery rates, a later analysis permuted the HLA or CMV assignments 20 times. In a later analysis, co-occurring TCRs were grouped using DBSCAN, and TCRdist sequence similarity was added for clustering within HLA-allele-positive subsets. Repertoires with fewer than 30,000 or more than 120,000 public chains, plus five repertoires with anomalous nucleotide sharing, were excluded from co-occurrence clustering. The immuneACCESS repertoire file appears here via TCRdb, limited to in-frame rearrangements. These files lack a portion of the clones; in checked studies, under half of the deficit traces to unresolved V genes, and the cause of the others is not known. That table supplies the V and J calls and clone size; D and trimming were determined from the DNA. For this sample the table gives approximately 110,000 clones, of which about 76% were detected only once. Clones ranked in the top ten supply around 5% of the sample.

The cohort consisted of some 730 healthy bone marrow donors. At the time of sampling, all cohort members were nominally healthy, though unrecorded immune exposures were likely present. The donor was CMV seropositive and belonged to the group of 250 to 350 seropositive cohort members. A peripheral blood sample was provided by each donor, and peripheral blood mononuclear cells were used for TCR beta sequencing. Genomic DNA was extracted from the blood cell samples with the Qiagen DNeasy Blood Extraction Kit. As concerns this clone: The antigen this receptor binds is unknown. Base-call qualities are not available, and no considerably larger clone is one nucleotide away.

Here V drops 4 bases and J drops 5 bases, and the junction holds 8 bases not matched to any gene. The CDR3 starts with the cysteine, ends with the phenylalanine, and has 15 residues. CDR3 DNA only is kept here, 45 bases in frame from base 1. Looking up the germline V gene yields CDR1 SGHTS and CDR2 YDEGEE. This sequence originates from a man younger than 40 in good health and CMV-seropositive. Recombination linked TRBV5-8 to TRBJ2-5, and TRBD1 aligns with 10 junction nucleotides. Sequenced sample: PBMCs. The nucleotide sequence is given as TGTGCCAGCAGCCTGAGGACAGGGGGGCGTGAGACCCAGTACTTC. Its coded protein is CASSLRTGGRETQYF.